Listed below are T cell receptor beta chains from one sample, sequenced in a study of blood T cell dynamics during melanoma immunotherapy. Data came from immunoSEQ multiplex PCR; TCRdb stores just in-frame clones and leaves some out. The sample has about 8,500 clones, about four fifths seen once. The sample in question was blood, obtained from a patient treated with checkpoint blockade. All receptors derive from a human donor with melanoma. Each CDR3 is given with its conserved first and last residue. D genes are given only for firm matches. Not all rows give a size; the values are once, few, many and, for expanded clones, a class.

j_call,clone_size,v_call,d_call,cdr3_nt,cdr3_aa
TRBJ1-2,few,TRBV7-9,NA,TGTGCCAGCAGCTTCAGTTGGGGGCAGTCCTTC,CASSFSWGQSF
TRBJ1-1,NA,TRBV5-1,TRBD1,TGCGCCAGCAGCTCCTCGGGACAGATAAACACTGAAGCTTTCTTT,CASSSSGQINTEAFF
TRBJ2-5,NA,TRBV5-4,TRBD1,TGTGCCAGCAGCTCCGGACAGGTCCAAGAGACCCAGTACTTC,CASSSGQVQETQYF
TRBJ2-7,NA,TRBV19,NA,TGTGCCAGTAGTATCCAGGGAACTACTTACGAGCAGTACTTC,CASSIQGTTYEQYF
TRBJ2-2,NA,TRBV23-1,TRBD1,TGCGCCAGCAGTCAATCGGATAAGGACAGGACCCTTTGGGCCGGGGAGCTGTTTTTT,CASSQSDKDRTLWAGELFF
TRBJ2-1,NA,TRBV29-1,NA,TGCAGCGTTGAAGTGAGGTACAATGAGCAGTTCTTC,CSVEVRYNEQFF
TRBJ1-1,NA,TRBV5-1,TRBD1,TGCGCCAGCAGCGCCCAGGGGGAGAGAGCAACTGAAGCTTTCTTT,CASSAQGERATEAFF
TRBJ2-5,NA,TRBV28,TRBD2,TGTGCCAGCAGGGGGGCTAGCGGGAGCGCTGGAGAGACCCAGTACTTC,CASRGASGSAGETQYF
TRBJ1-3,NA,TRBV9,NA,TGTGCCAGCAGCCCATCGGATTCCCAGGGCTCTGGAAACACCATATATTTT,CASSPSDSQGSGNTIYF
TRBJ2-2,NA,TRBV28,NA,TGTGCCAGCAGTTCGCAGCAGCTCCCCGGGGAGCTGTTTTTT,CASSSQQLPGELFF
TRBJ1-5,NA,TRBV5-6,NA,TGTGCCAGCAGCTTGGGTAGGGGGTTAAATCAGCCCCAGCATTTT,CASSLGRGLNQPQHF
TRBJ1-2,few,TRBV5-6,TRBD1,TGTGCCAGCAGCGCGGGACAGCTCTATGGCTACACCTTC,CASSAGQLYGYTF
TRBJ2-7,NA,TRBV5-4,NA,TGTGCCAGCAGCCCAACAGGGTCATCGGTCTACGAGCAGTACTTC,CASSPTGSSVYEQYF
TRBJ2-1,NA,TRBV27,TRBD2,TGTGCCAGCAGGGCAAGCGGGGGCTTCTCCAATGAGCAGTTCTTC,CASRASGGFSNEQFF
TRBJ2-1,NA,TRBV5-1,TRBD2,TGCGCCAGCATGACCGGGACTAGCGGCACCAATGAGCAGTTCTTC,CASMTGTSGTNEQFF
TRBJ1-2,once,TRBV5-4,NA,TGTGCCAGCAGCTTGGCAGTTACCTATGGCTACACCTTC,CASSLAVTYGYTF
TRBJ2-4,once,TRBV4-1,TRBD2,TGCGCCAGCAGCCAAGCGGGGGGGGGCATTCAGTACTTC,CASSQAGGGIQYF
TRBJ1-2,once,TRBV19,NA,TGTGCCAGTAGCCCTCCCCAGACACTCTATGGCTACACCTTC,CASSPPQTLYGYTF
TRBJ1-1,once,TRBV28,TRBD1,TGTGCCAGCAGTTTTGGGGCCCCGGACAGGAGCGAGTGGAGCACTGAAGCTTTCTTT,CASSFGAPDRSEWSTEAFF
TRBJ2-1,NA,TRBV20-1,NA,TGCAGTGCCCCTCTAGGGGGTGAGCAGTTCTTC,CSAPLGGEQFF
TRBJ2-7,NA,TRBV30,NA,TGTGCCTGGAGTGTACTCGGAACGTGGGAGCAGTACTTC,CAWSVLGTWEQYF
TRBJ1-1,NA,TRBV27,NA,TGTGCCAGCTCGCGGGTGAACACTGAAGCTTTCTTT,CASSRVNTEAFF
TRBJ2-5,NA,TRBV7-2,TRBD2,TGTGCCAGCAGCTTGACTAGCGGGAGTGGGCGGGAGACCCAGTACTTC,CASSLTSGSGRETQYF
TRBJ2-1,NA,TRBV2,TRBD2,TGTGCCAGCCTCGGGGGGACCAATGAGCAGTTCTTC,CASLGGTNEQFF
TRBJ1-5,NA,TRBV7-2,NA,TGTGCCAGCAGCCAACAGGGTTACAATCAGCCCCAGCATTTT,CASSQQGYNQPQHF
TRBJ2-1,NA,TRBV6-4,NA,TGTGCCAGCAGTCCATTGGAGGCGGGTGAGCAGTTCTTC,CASSPLEAGEQFF
TRBJ2-1,once,TRBV6-5,NA,TGTGCCAGCAGTTACTCCCCTAGCTCCTACAATGAGCAGTTCTTC,CASSYSPSSYNEQFF